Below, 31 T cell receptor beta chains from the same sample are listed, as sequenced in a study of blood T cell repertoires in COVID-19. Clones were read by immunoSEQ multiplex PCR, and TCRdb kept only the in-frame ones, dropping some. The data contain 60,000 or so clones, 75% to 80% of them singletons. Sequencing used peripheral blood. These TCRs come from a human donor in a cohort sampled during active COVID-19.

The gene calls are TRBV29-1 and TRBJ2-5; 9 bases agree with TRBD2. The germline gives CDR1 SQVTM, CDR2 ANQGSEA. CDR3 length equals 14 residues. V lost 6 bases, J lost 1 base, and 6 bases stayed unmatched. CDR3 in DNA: TGCAGCGTCGCTGGACTAGCGACCCAAGAGACCCAGTACTTC. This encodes CSVAGLATQETQYF.

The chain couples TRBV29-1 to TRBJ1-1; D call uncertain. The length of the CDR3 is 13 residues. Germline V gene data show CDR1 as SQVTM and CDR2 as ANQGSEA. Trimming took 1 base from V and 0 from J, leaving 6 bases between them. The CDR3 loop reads CSVEGRMNTEAFF. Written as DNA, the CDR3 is TGCAGCGTTGAAGGTAGAATGAACACTGAAGCTTTCTTT.

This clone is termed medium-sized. In nucleotides, the CDR3 is TGTGCCAGCAGTTTATCGAGCAGGGGGGACCAGCCCCAGCATTTT. This sequence encodes CASSLSSRGDQPQHF. The J gene is TRBJ1-5, the V gene TRBV27, with TRBD1 matching over 7 bases. Germline V gene sequence: CDR1 MNHEY, CDR2 SMNVEV (reference sequence). The CDR3 contains 15 residues. The ends lost 0 bases at V and 7 bases at J; junction bases unmatched: 6.

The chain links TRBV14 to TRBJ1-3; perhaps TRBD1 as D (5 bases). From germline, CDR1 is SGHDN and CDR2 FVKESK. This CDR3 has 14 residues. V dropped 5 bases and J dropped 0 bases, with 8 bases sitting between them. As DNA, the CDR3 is TGTGCCAGCAGCTACGGACACTCTGGAAACACCATATATTTT. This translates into CASSYGHSGNTIYF. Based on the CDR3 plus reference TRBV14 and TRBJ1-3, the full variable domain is EAGVTQFPSHSVIEKGQTVTLRCDPISGHDNLYWYRRVMGKEIKFLLHFVKESKQDESGMPNNRFLAERTGGTYSTLKVQPAELEDSGVYFCASSYGHSGNTIYFGEGSWLTVV.

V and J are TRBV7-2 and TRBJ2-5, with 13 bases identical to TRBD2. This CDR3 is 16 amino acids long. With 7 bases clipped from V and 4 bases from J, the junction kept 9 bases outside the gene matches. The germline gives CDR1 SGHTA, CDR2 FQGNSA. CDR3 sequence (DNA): TGTGCCAGCAACGGACTAGCGGGGGCCTGGGGAGAGACCCAGTACTTC. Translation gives CASNGLAGAWGETQYF.

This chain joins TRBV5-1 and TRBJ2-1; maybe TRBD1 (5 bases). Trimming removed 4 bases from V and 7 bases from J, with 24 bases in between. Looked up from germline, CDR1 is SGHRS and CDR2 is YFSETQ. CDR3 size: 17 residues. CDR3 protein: CASSDPVDRQLENEQFF. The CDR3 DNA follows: TGCGCCAGCAGCGACCCAGTTGATAGACAGTTAGAGAATGAGCAGTTCTTC.

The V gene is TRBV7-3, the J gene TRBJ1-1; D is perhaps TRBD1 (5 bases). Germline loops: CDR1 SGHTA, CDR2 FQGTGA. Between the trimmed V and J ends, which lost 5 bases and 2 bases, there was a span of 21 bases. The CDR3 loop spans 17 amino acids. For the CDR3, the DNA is TGTGCCAGCAGCCCCCTCGGAGGGGTCCAAAGAAACACTGAAGCTTTCTTT. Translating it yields CASSPLGGVQRNTEAFF.

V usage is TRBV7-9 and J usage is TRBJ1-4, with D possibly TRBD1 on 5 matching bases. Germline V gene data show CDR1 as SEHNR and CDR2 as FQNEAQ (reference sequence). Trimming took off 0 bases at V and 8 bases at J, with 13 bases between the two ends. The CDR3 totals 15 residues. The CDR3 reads CASSLAWAGSEKLFF. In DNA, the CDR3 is TGTGCCAGCAGCTTAGCGTGGGCAGGGTCGGAAAAACTGTTTTTT.

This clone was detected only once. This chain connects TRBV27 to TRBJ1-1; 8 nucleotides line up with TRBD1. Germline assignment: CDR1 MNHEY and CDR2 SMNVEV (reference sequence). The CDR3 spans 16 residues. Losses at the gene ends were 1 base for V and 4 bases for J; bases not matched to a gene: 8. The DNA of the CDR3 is TGTGCCAGCAGTTTATTTGGGCAGGGGGCGTCCACTGAAGCTTTCTTT. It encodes CASSLFGQGASTEAFF.

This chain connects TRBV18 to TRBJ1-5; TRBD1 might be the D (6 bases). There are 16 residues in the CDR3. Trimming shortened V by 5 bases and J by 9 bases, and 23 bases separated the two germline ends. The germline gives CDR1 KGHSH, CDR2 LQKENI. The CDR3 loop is CASSISASRGQGPQHF. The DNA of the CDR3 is TGTGCCAGCTCAATTTCGGCTAGCAGGGGTCAAGGGCCCCAGCATTTT.

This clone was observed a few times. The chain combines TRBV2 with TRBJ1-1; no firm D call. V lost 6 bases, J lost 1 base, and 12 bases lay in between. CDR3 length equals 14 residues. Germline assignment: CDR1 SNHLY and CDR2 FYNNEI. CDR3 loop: CASSSQKTNTEAFF. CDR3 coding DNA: TGTGCCAGCAGCTCACAAAAAACGAACACTGAAGCTTTCTTT.

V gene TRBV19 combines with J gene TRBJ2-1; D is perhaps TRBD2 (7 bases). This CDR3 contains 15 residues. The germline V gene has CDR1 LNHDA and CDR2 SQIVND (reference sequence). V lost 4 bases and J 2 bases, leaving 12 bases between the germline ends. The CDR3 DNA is TGTGCCAGTAGTACCGGGGGGCCCCCCTACAATGAGCAGTTCTTC. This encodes CASSTGGPPYNEQFF.

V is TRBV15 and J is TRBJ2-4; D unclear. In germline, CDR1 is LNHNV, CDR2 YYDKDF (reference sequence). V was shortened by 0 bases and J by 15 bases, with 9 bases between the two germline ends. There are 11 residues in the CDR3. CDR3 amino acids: CATSRDLEVYF. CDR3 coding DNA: TGTGCCACCAGCAGAGATTTAGAGGTGTACTTC.

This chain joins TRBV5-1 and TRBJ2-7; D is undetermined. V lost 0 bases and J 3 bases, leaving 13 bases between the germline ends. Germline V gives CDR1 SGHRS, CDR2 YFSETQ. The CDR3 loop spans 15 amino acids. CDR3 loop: CASSLGSQAIYEQYF. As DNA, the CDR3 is TGCGCCAGCAGCTTGGGTTCCCAGGCGATCTACGAGCAGTACTTC.

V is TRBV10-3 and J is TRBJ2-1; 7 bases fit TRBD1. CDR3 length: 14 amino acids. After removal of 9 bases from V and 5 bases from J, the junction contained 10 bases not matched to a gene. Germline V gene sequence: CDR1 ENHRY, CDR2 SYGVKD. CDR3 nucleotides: TGTGCCATTTCGACAGGGCAAGTAAACAATGAGCAGTTCTTC. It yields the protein CAISTGQVNNEQFF.

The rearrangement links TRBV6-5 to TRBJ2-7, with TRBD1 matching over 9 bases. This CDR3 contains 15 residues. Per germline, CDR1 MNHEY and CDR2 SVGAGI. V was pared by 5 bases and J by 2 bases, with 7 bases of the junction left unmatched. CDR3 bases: TGTGCCAGCAGTCAACCGGGACAGGGAGCCTACGAGCAGTACTTC. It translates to CASSQPGQGAYEQYF.

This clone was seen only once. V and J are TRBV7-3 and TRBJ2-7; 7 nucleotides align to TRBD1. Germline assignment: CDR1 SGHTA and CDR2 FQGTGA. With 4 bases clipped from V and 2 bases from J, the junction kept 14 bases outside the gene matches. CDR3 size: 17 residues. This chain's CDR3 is CASSSPTGWDTPYEQYF. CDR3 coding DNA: TGTGCCAGCAGCTCCCCGACAGGGTGGGACACCCCCTACGAGCAGTACTTC.

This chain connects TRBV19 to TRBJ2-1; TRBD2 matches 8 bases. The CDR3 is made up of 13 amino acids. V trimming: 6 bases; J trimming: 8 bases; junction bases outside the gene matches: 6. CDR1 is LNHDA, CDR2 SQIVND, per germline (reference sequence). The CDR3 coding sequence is TGTGCCAGTAGCCCTGGGACTAGATATGAGCAGTTCTTC. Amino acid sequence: CASSPGTRYEQFF.

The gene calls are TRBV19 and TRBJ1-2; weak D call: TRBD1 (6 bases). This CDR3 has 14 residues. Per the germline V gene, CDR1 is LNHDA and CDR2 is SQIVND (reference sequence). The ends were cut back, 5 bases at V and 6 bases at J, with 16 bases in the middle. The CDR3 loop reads CASSPTDRTNGYTF. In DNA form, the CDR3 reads TGTGCCAGTAGTCCAACTGACAGGACCAATGGCTACACCTTC. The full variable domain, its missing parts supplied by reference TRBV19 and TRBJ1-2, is DGGITQSPKYLFRKEGQNVTLSCEQNLNHDAMYWYRQDPGQGLRLIYYSQIVNDFQKGDIAEGYSVSREKKESFPLTVTSAQKNPTAFYLCASSPTDRTNGYTFGSGTRLTVV.

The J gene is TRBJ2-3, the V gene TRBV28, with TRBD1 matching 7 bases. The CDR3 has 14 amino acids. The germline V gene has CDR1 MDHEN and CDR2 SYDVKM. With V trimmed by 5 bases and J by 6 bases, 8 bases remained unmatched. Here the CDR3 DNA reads TGTGCCAGCAGTACGGGACAGAGGGGGGATACGCAGTATTTT. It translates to CASSTGQRGDTQYF.

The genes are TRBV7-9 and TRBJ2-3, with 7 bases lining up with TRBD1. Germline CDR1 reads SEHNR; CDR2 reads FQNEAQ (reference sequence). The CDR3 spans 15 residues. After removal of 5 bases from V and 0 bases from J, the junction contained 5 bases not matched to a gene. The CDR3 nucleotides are TGTGCCAGCAGCCGGGGACAGAGCAGCACAGATACGCAGTATTTT. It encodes CASSRGQSSTDTQYF.

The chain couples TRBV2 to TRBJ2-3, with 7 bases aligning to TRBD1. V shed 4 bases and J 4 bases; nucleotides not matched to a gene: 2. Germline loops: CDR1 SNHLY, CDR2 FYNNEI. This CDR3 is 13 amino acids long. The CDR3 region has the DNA TGTGCCAGCAGTGTACAGGGGCCAGATACGCAGTATTTT. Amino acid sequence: CASSVQGPDTQYF.

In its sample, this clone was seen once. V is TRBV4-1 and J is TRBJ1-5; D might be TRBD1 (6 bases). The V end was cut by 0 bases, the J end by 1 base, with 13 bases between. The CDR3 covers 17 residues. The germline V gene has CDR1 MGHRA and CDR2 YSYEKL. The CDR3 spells CASSQEVTGRSNQPQHF. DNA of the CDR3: TGCGCCAGCAGCCAAGAAGTTACAGGGCGAAGCAATCAGCCCCAGCATTTT.

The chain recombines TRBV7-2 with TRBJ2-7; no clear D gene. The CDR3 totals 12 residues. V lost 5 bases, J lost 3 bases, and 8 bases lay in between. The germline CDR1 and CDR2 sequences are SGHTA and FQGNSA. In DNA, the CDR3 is TGTGCCAGCAGCCGCTATGGCTACGAGCAGTACTTC. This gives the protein CASSRYGYEQYF.

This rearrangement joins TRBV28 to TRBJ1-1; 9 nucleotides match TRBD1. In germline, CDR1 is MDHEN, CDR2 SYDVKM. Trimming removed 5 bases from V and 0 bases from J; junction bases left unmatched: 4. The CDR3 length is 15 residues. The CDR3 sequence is CASSPQGALNTEAFF. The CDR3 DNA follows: TGTGCCAGCAGTCCACAGGGGGCCTTGAACACTGAAGCTTTCTTT.

CDR3 DNA sequence: TGTGCCAGCAGTGTGGCAGGGACATTAGCAGGGCAGCCCCAGCATTTT. Its protein product is CASSVAGTLAGQPQHF. The genes are TRBV2 and TRBJ1-5, with D tentatively TRBD1 (6 bases). This CDR3 is built from 16 residues. Germline assignment: CDR1 SNHLY and CDR2 FYNNEI. Trimming left V 4 bases short and J 7 bases short, with 20 bases between.

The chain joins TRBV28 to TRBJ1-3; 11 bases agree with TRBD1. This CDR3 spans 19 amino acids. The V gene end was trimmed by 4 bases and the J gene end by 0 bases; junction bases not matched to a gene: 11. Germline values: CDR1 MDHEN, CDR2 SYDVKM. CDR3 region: CASSWGGQGVLSSGNTIYF. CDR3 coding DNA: TGTGCCAGCAGTTGGGGGGGACAGGGGGTTCTAAGCTCTGGAAACACCATATATTTT.

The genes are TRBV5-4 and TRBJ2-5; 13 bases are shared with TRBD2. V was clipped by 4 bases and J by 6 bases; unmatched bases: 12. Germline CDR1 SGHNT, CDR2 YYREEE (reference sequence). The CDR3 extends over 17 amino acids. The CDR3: CASSTGLAGRERKTQYF. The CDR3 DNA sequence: TGTGCCAGCAGCACGGGACTAGCGGGAAGAGAGCGAAAGACCCAGTACTTC.

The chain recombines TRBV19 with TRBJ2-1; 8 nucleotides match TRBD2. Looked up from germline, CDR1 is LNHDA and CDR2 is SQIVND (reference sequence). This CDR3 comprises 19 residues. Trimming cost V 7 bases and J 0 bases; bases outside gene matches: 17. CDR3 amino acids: CASTIGWRGARSSYNEQFF. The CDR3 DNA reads TGTGCCAGTACCATCGGATGGCGGGGGGCGCGAAGCTCCTACAATGAGCAGTTCTTC.

The CDR3 nucleotides read TGTGCCAGCAGCCAAGATACGGGGGGGACTAATGAAAAACTGTTTTTT. Translated: CASSQDTGGTNEKLFF. The genes are TRBV4-2 and TRBJ1-4; a weak D match, TRBD1 (5 bases). CDR1 and CDR2 from the germline V gene are LGHNA and YNFKEQ. The germline V and J ends were trimmed by 0 bases and 2 bases, with 10 bases remaining between them. CDR3 length: 16 amino acids.

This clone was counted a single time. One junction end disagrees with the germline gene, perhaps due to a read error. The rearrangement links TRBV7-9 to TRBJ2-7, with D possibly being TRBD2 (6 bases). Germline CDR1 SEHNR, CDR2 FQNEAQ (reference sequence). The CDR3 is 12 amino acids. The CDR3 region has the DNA TGTGCCATCAGCGGGCCCTCCTACGAGCAGTACTTC. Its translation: CAISGPSYEQYF.